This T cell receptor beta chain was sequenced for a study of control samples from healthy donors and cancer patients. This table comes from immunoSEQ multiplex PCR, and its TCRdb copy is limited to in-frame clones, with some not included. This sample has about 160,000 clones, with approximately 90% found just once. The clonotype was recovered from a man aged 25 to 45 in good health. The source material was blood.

CDR3 protein: CASADRERNTIYF. The DNA of the CDR3 is TGTGCCAGCGCCGACAGAGAGAGAAACACCATATATTTT. The gene calls are TRBV6-5 and TRBJ1-3; D is perhaps TRBD1 (5 bases). CDR1 is MNHEY, CDR2 SVGAGI, per germline. Between the trimmed V and J ends, which lost 8 bases and 5 bases, there was a span of 13 bases. The CDR3 extends over 13 amino acids.